Included here is one TCR beta chain sequence, with context. This clone has only a few counts. It lacks a known antigen. No clone much larger than this one lies a single base away; base qualities are absent. TCRbeta CDR3 regions were amplified from genomic DNA using the immunoSEQ Assay, a bias-controlled multiplex PCR. On the authors' methods: The number of nucleated cells in each sample was estimated by amplification of reference gene primers within the assay. To quantify the absolute abundance of each unique TCRbeta CDR3 rearrangement, sequence reads were collapsed and filtered. For each sample, productive Simpson clonality was calculated as the square root of Simpson's diversity index across productive rearrangements. Drawn from immuneACCESS, this table holds only the in-frame rearrangements with V and J called that TCRdb kept. Clones are partly lost; checked studies trace under half to an unresolved V gene and leave the rest unexplained. The V and J calls and clone size come from that table; D and trimming were worked out from the DNA. The sample profile shows around 170,000 clones; about four fifths of them were found once. The ten largest clones take up about 6.5% of the sample.

The data originate from a study of blood T cell repertoires in COVID-19 (TCRdb year 2020). Background on the whole study: Samples from collaborators originated in the United States, Italy and Spain and spanned both the acute and convalescent phases of COVID-19. The sample metadata nearly always contained a de-identified subject ID, COVID-19 status, age in years and sex. Where available, HLA class I and class II types were taken from metadata supplied by the sample provider and were not determined by assay-based typing. Deeply sampled blood TCRbeta repertoires from subjects exposed to, actively infected with, or recovered from COVID-19 were included in the dataset. The material from the prospective study consisted of cDNA or gDNA derived from T cells, B-cell-depleted T cells, or PBMCs. Samples were obtained from the ongoing ImmuneRACE study (first 160 participants) and from 950 to 1,500 subjects provided by 6 global collaborators. The repertoires were released in a freely available public database meant as a resource for research on the immune response to SARS-CoV-2. What the authors observed across the whole study: The amount of clinical and demographic metadata varied by source and participant and was provided uncurated.

The germline V gene provides CDR1 SQVTM and CDR2 ANQGSEA. Counted from cysteine to phenylalanine, this CDR3 has 16 amino acids. The DNA shown is the 48-base CDR3, in frame from base 1. V drops 3 bases and J drops 4 bases, leaving 21 bases in between. The collaborating institutions used their own protocols to collect whole blood in K2EDTA tubes. Collaborator samples were shipped for TCRbeta analysis as frozen whole blood, isolated PBMCs, or DNA extracted from either sample type. This TCR was sampled from a woman aged 35 to 49 with acute or convalescent COVID-19. The specimen sequenced was peripheral blood. This chain is built from TRBV29-1 and TRBJ1-2; matching of 5 bases hints at TRBD1 as the D gene. The encoded CDR3 is CSVDETVGSGTYGYTF. The DNA sequence is as follows: TGCAGCGTTGACGAGACAGTAGGATCGGGTACCTATGGCTACACCTTC.